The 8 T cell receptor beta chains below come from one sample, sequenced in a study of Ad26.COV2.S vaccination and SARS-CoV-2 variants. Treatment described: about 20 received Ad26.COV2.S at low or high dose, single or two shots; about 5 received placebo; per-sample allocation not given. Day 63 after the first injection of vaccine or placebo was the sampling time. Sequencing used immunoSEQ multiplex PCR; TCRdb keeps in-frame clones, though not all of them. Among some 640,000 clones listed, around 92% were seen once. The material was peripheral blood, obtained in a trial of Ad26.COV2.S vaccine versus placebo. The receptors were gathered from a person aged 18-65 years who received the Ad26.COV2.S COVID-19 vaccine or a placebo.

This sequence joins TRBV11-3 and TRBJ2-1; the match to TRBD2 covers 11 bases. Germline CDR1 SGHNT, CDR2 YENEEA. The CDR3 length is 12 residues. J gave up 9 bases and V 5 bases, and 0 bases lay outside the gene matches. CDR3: CASSGLAGEQFF. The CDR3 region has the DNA TGTGCCAGCAGCGGACTAGCGGGTGAGCAGTTCTTC.

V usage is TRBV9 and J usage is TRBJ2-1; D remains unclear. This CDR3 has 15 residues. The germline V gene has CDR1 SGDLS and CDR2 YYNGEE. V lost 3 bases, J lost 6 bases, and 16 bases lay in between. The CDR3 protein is CASSAGPSTGNEQFF. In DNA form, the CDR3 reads TGTGCCAGCAGCGCGGGCCCCTCCACGGGCAATGAGCAGTTCTTC.

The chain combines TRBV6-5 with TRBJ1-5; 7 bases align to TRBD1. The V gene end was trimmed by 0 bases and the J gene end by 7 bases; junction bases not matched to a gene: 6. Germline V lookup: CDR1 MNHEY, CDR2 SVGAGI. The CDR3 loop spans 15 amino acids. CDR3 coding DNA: TGTGCCAGCAGTTACTCGCGCACAGGGGAACAGCCCCAGCATTTT. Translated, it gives CASSYSRTGEQPQHF.

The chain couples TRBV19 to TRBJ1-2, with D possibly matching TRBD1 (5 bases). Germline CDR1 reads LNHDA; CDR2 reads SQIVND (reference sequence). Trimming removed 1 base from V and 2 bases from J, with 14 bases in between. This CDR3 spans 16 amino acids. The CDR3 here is CASSIVPGWNNYGYTF. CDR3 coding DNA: TGTGCCAGTAGTATAGTCCCAGGGTGGAACAACTATGGCTACACCTTC.

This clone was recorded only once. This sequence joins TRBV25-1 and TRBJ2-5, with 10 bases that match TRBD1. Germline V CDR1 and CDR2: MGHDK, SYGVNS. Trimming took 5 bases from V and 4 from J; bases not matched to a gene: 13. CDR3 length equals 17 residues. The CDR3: CASSRGWDRGFRETQYF. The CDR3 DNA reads TGTGCCAGCAGTCGAGGTTGGGACAGGGGTTTCAGAGAGACCCAGTACTTC.

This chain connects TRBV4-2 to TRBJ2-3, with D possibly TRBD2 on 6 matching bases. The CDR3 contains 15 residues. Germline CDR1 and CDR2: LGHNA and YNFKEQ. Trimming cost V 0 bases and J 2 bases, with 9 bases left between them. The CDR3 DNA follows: TGTGCCAGCAGCCAAGAGGGGGGAAACACAGATACGCAGTATTTT. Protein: CASSQEGGNTDTQYF.

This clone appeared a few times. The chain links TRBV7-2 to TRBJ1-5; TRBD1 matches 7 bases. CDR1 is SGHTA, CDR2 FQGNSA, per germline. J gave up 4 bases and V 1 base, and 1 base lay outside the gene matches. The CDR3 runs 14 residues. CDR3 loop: CASSLETGNQPQHF. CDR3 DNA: TGTGCCAGCAGCTTAGAGACAGGGAATCAGCCCCAGCATTTT.

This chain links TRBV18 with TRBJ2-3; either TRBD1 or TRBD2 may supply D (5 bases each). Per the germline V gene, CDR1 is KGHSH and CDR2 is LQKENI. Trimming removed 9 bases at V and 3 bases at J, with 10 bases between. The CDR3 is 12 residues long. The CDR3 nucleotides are TGTGCCAGTCTGGGGGAAACAGATACGCAGTATTTT. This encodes CASLGETDTQYF.